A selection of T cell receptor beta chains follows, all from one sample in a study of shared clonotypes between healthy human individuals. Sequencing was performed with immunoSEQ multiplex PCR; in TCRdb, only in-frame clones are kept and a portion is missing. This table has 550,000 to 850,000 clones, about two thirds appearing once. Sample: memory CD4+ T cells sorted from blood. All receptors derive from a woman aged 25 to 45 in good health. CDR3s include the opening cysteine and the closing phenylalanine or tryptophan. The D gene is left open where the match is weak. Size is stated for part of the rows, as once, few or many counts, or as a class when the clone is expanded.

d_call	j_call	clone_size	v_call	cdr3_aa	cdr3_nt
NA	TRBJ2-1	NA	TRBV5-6	CASSLDRSSVF	TGTGCCAGCAGCCTAGACCGCAGTTCGGTCTTC
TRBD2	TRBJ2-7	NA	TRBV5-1	CASSFFPPGLAGGWDEQYF	TGCGCCAGCAGCTTCTTCCCGCCTGGACTAGCGGGAGGATGGGACGAGCAGTACTTC
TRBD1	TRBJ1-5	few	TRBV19	CASSIYGQGYSNQPQHF	TGTGCCAGTAGTATTTATGGACAGGGATATAGCAATCAGCCCCAGCATTTT
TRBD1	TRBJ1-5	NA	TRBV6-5	CASSLTGNQPQHF	TGTGCCAGCAGTTTGACAGGGAACCAGCCCCAGCATTTT
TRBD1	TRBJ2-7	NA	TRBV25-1	CASSSGQGDEQYF	TGTGCCAGCAGCTCGGGACAGGGGGACGAGCAGTACTTC
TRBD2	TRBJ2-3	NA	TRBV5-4	CASSPAGGALKTHTQYF	TGTGCCAGCAGCCCGGCGGGGGGGGCCCTCAAGACCCATACGCAGTATTTT
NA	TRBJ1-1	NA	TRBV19	CASSAGLNTEAFF	TGTGCCAGTAGTGCAGGACTGAACACTGAAGCTTTCTTT
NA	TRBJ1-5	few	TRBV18	CASSAGLAQGLGSNQPQHF	TGTGCCAGCTCGGCGGGACTCGCACAGGGTTTGGGTAGCAATCAGCCCCAGCATTTT
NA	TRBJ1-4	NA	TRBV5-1	CASSLTGTNEKLFF	TGCGCCAGCAGCTTGACCGGAACTAATGAAAAACTGTTTTTT
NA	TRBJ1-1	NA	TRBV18	CASSPQDGGDTEAFF	TGTGCCAGCTCACCTCAGGACGGGGGGGACACTGAAGCTTTCTTT